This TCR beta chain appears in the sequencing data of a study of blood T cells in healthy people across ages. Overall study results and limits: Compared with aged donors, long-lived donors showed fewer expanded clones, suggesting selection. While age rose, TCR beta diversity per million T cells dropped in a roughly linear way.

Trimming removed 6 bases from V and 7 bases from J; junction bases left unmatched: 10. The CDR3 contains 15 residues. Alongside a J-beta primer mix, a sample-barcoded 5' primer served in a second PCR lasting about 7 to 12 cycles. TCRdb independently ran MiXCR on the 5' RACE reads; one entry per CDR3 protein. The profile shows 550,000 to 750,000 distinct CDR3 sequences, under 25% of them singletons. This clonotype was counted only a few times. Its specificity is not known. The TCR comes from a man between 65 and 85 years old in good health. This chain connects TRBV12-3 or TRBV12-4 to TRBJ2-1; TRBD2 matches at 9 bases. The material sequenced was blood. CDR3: CASSRLAGRGNEQFF. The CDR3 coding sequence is TGTGCCAGCAGCCGCCTAGCGGGAAGGGGAAATGAGCAGTTCTTC.